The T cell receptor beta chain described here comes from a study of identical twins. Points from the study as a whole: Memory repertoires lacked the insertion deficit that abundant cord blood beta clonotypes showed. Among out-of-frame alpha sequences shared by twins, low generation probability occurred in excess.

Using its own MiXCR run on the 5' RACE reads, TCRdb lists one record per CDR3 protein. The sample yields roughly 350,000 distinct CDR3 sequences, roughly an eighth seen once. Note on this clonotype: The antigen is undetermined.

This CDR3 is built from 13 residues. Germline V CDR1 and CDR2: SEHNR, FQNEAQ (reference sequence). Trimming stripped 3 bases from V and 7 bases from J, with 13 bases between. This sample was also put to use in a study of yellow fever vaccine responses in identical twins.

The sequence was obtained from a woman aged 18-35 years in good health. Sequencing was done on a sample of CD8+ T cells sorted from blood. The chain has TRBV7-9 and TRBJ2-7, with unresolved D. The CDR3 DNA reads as TGTGCCAGCAGCTTTACTATGCCTCGGGAGCAGTACTTC. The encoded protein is CASSFTMPREQYF. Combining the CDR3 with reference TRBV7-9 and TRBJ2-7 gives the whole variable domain DTGVSQNPRHKITKRGQNVTFRCDPISEHNRLYWYRQTLGQGPEFLTYFQNEAQLEKSRLLSDRFSAERPKGSFSTLEIQRTEQGDSAMYLCASSFTMPREQYFGPGTRLTVT.